This T cell receptor beta chain was sequenced for a study of regulatory T cells in long-lasting Graves disease. General study findings and limits: There were preferences for TRBV28, TRBJ1-2 and TRBJ2-5 in persistent disease.

V trimming: 3 bases; J trimming: 7 bases; junction bases outside the gene matches: 9. The germline gives CDR1 GTSNPN, CDR2 SVGIG (reference sequence). This CDR3 contains 16 residues. TCR beta libraries were built with iRepertoire HTBI primers and Arm-PCR of CDR3 regions. TCRdb re-called the multiplex PCR reads through MiXCR, storing one row per CDR3 protein. The data show 400,000 to 450,000 distinct CDR3 sequences, 15% seen once. At least ten counts were recorded for this clonotype. What it binds is not known. Time point here: newly diagnosed GD, antithyroid drugs for less than 3 months. RNA from PBMCs was the source of the TCR library. The same specimen was also included in a second study, on T cells in Graves' hyperthyroidism and ophthalmopathy. That source notes: For Graves' hyperthyroidism to be stable, ophthalmopathy could not progress within 18 months. The study enrolled patients aged 18 to 65 with newly diagnosed hyperthyroidism of under 2 months' duration. Patients showing uncontrolled infection, other autoimmune disease, pregnancy or lactation were ineligible.

Sequencing was performed on peripheral blood mononuclear cells (PBMCs), taken at new diagnosis, from a patient treated with antithyroid drugs. The sequence was obtained from a woman aged 25 to 39 with Graves disease. This chain uses TRBV30 with TRBJ2-1, with 13 bases fitting TRBD2. For the CDR3, the DNA is TGTGCCTGGAGCCGGGGACTAGCGGGAAATCGAAATGAGCAGTTCTTC. Translating it yields CAWSRGLAGNRNEQFF. Based on the CDR3 plus reference TRBV30 and TRBJ2-1, the full variable domain is SQTIHQWPATLVQPVGSPLSLECTVEGTSNPNLYWYRQAAGRGLQLLFYSVGIGQISSEVPQNLSASRPQDRQFILSSKKLLLSDSGFYLCAWSRGLAGNRNEQFFGPGTRLTVL.